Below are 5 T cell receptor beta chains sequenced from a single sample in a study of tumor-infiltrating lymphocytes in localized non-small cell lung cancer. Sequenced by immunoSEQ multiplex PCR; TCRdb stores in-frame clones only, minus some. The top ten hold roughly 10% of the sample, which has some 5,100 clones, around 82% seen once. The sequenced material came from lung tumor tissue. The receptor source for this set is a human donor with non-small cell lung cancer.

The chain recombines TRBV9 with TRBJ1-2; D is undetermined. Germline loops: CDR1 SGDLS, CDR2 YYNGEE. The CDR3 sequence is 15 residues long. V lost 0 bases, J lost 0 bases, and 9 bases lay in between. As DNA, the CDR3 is TGTGCCAGCAGCGTAGGAGCCGGATCTAACTATGGCTACACCTTC. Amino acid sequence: CASSVGAGSNYGYTF.

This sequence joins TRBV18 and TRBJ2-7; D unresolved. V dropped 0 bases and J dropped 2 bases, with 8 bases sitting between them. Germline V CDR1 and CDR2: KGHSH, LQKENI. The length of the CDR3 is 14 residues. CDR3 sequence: CASSPPSRPYEQYF. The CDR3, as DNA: TGTGCCAGCTCACCACCCTCCAGACCCTACGAGCAGTACTTC.

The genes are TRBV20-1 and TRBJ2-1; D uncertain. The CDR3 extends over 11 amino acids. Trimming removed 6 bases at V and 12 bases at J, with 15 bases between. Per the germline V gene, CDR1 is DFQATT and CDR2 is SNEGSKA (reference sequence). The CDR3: CSAPYFLGQFF. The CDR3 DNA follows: TGCAGTGCCCCCTATTTCCTAGGGCAGTTCTTC.

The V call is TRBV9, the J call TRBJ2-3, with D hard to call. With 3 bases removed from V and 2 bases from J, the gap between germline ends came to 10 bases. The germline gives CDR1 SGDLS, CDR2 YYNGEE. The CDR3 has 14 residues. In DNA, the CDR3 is TGTGCCAGCAGCGGCCCTGGGTACACAGATACGCAGTATTTT. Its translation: CASSGPGYTDTQYF.

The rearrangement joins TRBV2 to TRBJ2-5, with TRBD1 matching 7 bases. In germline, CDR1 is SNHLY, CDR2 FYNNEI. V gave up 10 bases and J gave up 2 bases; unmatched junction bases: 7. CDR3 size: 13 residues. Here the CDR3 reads CAIQPGQQETQYF. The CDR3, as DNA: TGTGCCATACAACCGGGACAGCAAGAGACCCAGTACTTC.